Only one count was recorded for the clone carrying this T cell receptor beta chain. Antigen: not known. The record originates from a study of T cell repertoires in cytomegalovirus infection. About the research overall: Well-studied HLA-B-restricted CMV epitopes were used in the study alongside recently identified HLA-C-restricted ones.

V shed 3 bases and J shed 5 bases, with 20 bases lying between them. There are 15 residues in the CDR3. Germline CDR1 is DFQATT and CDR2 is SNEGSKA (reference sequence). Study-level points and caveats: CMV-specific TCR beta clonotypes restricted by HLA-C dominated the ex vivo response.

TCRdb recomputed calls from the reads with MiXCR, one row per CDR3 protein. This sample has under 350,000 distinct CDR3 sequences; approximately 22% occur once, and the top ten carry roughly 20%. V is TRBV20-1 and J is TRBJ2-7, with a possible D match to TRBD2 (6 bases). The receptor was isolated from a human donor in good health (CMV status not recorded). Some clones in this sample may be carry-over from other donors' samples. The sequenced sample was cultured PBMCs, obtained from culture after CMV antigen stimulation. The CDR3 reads CSASAPAGKVNEQYF. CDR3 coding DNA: TGCAGTGCTAGTGCTCCCGCGGGAAAAGTGAACGAGCAGTACTTC.